The entry below gives a single T cell receptor (beta chain) sequence along with its context. The antigen this receptor binds is unknown. Base qualities are not at hand, and no much larger clone is one base apart. This sample is drawn from a study of shared clonotypes between healthy human individuals (dated by TCRdb to between 2020 and 2021). About the study as a whole: The cohort included three men and two women between 18 and 49 years of age. For each donor, CD4 naive and CD4 memory were each given three plates, CD8 naive was given two plates, and CD8 memory was given one plate. The study deeply sequenced blood TCR repertoires of 5 or 6 healthy adults to estimate repertoire size and the extent of clonotype sharing between individuals. To increase sequencing depth and limit assay-specific biases, TCR repertoire library preparation and sequencing were carried out by different laboratories using diverse techniques. Leukapheresis yielded between about 0.8 and 8.9 billion PBMCs per donor. Points the paper makes about the study in general: Based on pairwise subsampling, the degree of clonotype sharing among donors was expected to be affected by sequencing depth. Rarefaction of sorted-subset datasets indicated incomplete sequencing despite the large sequencing depth. When several donors were compared, the shared fraction of clonotypes was about 5% for naive CD4, around 3.5% for naive CD8, roughly 2.5% for memory CD4, and under 0.5% for memory CD8. Sampling was restricted to blood, and TCR repertoires in tissue are likely to differ from TCR repertoires in blood. The small number of donors limited the genetic and exposure-history diversity represented. Estimated clonotype richness was generally larger for naive than for memory subsets. Higher generation probabilities were observed for clonotypes shared by all four sorted-subset donors than for non-shared clonotypes.

For the CD8 naive samples, CD45RO-negative cells were positively selected for CCR7, yielding a CD45RA+CCR7+ population from which TemRA cells were excluded. The donors were healthy, HIV-negative adults who had no recently reported acute infections or vaccinations. Only Caucasian adults living in Nashville, Tennessee, USA were represented among the donors. After blood collection by leukapheresis, PBMCs were isolated using Ficoll-Histopaque density gradient centrifugation and then cryopreserved in the vapor phase of liquid nitrogen. Analytical flow cytometry was used to check the purity and quantity of every magnetically sorted T cell population. Each sorted fraction had its genomic DNA isolated and then quantified by UV absorbance on a Nanodrop 2000c. Using the deep immunoSEQ assay, multiplex PCR amplified TCR CDR3 regions from genomic DNA. Extracted genomic DNA from each cell subset was distributed evenly across all wells of several immunoSEQ 96-well plates, and each plate was treated as a replicate. For sorted subsets, each replicate PCR was loaded with around 220 ng genomic DNA, equivalent to about 30,000 T cell genomes. Purified libraries were measured with a Qubit 3.0 fluorometer, size-checked on a Bioanalyzer 2100, and measured again with the KAPA Library Quantification kit. Every immunoSEQ 96-well plate was sequenced on a dedicated single-read 150-cycle Illumina NextSeq 550 flow cell. From the authors' description of their analysis: Because the immunoSEQ output included only junctional sequences and no quality scores, the filtering could not be the same as the filtering used for full-length reads. To assign V/J genes and CDR3, sequences were annotated against IMGT germline references using PyIR, a Python wrapper for IgBLAST v1.9. Reads with weak V/J assignments (E-value above 1e-6), missing CDR3, stop codons, out-of-frame junctions, or ambiguous translated residues were removed. V3J clonotypes were defined as sequences sharing the same inferred V gene, J gene, and CDR3 amino acid sequence. To compute the percentage overlap between repertoires, the number of shared unique clonotypes was divided by the size of the smaller repertoire. Repertoire richness was assessed with RTK rarefaction, the Chao1 estimator, and Recon v2.1 estimates of unobserved clonotypes. OLGA was used to compute generation probabilities for all TCRbeta clonotypes that the gDNA method yielded from a few donors. TCRdb mirrors the immuneACCESS table, restricted to in-frame sequences. Some clones are absent from its copies; in checked studies, under half trace to an unresolved V gene, and the reason for the others is unknown. D and trimming come from the DNA, and the V and J calls and clone size come from that table. The sample table records about 2 million clones; over 85% of these occur just once. 0.95% to 1.5% of the sample is held by the ten biggest clonotypes.

Sequencing was performed on naive CD8+ T cells sorted from blood. The cell subset or site label on this specimen signifies: CD45RA+CCR7+. The receptor was isolated from a man between 18 and 35 years old in good health.

The CDR3 loop reads CASSLEGGELFF. In nucleotides, the sequence is TGTGCCAGCAGTTTGGAAGGCGGGGAGCTGTTTTTT. The V gene is TRBV27 and the J gene is TRBJ2-2; no D segment can be confidently identified. V and J lose 3 bases and 7 bases, and a span of 6 bases separates them. Reading the germline V gene (reference sequence) gives CDR1 MNHEY and CDR2 SMNVEV. Reading from cysteine to phenylalanine, the CDR3 counts 12 amino acids. Only the CDR3 portion is preserved as DNA: 36 bases, with reading frame beginning at the first base.